A selection of T cell receptor beta chains follows, all from one sample in a study of blood T cell repertoires in COVID-19. Clones were read by immunoSEQ multiplex PCR, and TCRdb kept only the in-frame ones, dropping some. The repertoire holds about 200,000 clones, with roughly 86% as singletons. Sequenced input: peripheral blood. The receptors come from a woman aged 50 to 65 with COVID-19, enrolled during active disease. Both conserved end residues are part of each CDR3. The D gene is left open where the match is weak. Rows may omit the clone size; those that give it use once, few, many or a size class.

>TRBV10-3|TRBJ2-2|-|-
TGTGCCATCAGTGAGTCGCGGACGAACACCGGGGAGCTGTTTTTT
CAISESRTNTGELFF
>TRBV7-6|TRBJ2-2|-|-
TGTGCCAGCAGCTTAGTACCGGATAGCGCCGGGGAGCTGTTTTTT
CASSLVPDSAGELFF
>TRBV5-1|TRBJ1-6|few|-
TGCGCCAGCAGCTTGCGGCTCGGGGGGATTTCACCCCTCCACTTT
CASSLRLGGISPLHF
>TRBV12-5|TRBJ1-1|-|TRBD1
TGTGCTAGTGGTGTGACGGGACAGGGGATGAACACTGAAGCTTTCTTT
CASGVTGQGMNTEAFF
>TRBV5-5|TRBJ1-2|-|-
TGTGCCAGCAGCTTGTCGGCGGGTAACCGTGGCTACACCTTC
CASSLSAGNRGYTF
>TRBV7-6|TRBJ2-3|-|-
TGTGCCAGCAGCTTAGAAGGGGTAGGGCGGCCTAGCACAGATACGCAGTATTTT
CASSLEGVGRPSTDTQYF
>TRBV21-1|TRBJ2-1|-|-
TGTGCCAGCAGCCCCCGGGACATATCCTACAATGAGCAGTTCTTC
CASSPRDISYNEQFF
>TRBV21-1|TRBJ2-6|once|-
TGTGCCAGCAGCAAAGATTGGGCAGGGATGACCTCTGGGGCCAACGTCCTGACTTTC
CASSKDWAGMTSGANVLTF
>TRBV7-9|TRBJ1-4|few|-
TGTGCCAGCAGCCGAAACAGGGACGAAAAACTGTTTTTT
CASSRNRDEKLFF
>TRBV28|TRBJ1-6|-|-
TGTGCCAGCAGTCTACGATTCCTTTTCACCCTCCACTTT
CASSLRFLFTLHF